In this sample, the clone carrying this T cell receptor beta chain turned up a few times. Its antigen remains unknown. This record comes from a study of beta chain features in type 1 diabetes. Study results and caveats: A moderate, significant TCRB CDR3 shortening appeared in type 1 diabetes across four CD4+ subsets.

Germline V gene data show CDR1 as KGHSH and CDR2 as LQKENI. This CDR3 is built from 14 residues. The V gene lost 2 bases and the J gene lost 5 bases, with 13 bases spanning the gap. The entirety of the isolated RNA underwent reverse transcription, so expressed TCRB transcripts were sequenced. Sequencing was performed with immunoSEQ multiplex PCR; in TCRdb, only in-frame clones are kept and a portion is missing. The sample records approximately 57,000 clones, roughly 50% being singletons. Sequencing was carried out using Tregs from blood. The V gene is TRBV18, the J gene TRBJ2-7, with a possible D match to TRBD1 (5 bases). This receptor was taken from a middle-aged woman with type 1 diabetes. The CDR3 here is CASSPAFDRDEQYF. The CDR3 DNA sequence: TGTGCCAGCTCACCAGCTTTCGACAGAGACGAGCAGTACTTC.